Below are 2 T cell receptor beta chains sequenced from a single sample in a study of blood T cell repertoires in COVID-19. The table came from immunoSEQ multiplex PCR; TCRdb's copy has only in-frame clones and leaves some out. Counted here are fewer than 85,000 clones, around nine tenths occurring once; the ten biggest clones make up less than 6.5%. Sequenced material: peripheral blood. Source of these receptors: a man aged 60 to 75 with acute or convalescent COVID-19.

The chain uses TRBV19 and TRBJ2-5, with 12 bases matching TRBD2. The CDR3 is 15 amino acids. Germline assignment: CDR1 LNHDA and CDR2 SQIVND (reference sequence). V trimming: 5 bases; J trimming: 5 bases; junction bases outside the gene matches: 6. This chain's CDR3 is CASSASGGAGETQYF. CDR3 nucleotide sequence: TGTGCCAGTAGTGCTAGCGGGGGGGCAGGGGAGACCCAGTACTTC.

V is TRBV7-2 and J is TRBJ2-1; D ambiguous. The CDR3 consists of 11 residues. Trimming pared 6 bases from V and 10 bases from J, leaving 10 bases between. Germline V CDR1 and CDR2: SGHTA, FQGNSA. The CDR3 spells CASRTQYEQFF. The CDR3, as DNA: TGTGCCAGCAGAACTCAATACGAGCAGTTCTTC.